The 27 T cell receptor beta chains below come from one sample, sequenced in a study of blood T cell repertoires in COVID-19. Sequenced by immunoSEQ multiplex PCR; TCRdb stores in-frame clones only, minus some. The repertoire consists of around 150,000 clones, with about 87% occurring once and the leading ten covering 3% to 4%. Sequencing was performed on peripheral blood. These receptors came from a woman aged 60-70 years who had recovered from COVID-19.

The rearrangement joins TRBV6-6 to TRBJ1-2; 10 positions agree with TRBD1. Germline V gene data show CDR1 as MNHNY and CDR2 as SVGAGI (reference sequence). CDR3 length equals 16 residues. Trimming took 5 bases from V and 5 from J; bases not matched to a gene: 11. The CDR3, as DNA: TGTGCCAGCAGTCCCGGGACAGGGGCTCGTTATTATGGCTACACCTTC. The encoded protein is CASSPGTGARYYGYTF.

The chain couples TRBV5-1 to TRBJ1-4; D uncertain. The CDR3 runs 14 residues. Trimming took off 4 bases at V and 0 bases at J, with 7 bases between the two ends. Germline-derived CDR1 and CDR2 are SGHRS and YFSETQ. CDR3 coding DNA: TGCGCCAGCAGCCTAGATGCAACTAATGAAAAACTGTTTTTT. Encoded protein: CASSLDATNEKLFF.

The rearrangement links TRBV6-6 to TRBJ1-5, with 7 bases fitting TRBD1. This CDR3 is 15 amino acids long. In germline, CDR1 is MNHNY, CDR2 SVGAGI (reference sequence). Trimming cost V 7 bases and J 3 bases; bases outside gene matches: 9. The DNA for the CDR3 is TGTGCCAGCACGTCGGGGCAGGGGGACAATCAGCCCCAGCATTTT. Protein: CASTSGQGDNQPQHF.

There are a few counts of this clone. Here the CDR3 reads CASSASGGRNTEAFF. CDR3 nucleotides: TGCGCCAGCAGCGCATCAGGGGGAAGGAACACTGAAGCTTTCTTT. The J gene is TRBJ1-1, the V gene TRBV4-1, with 7 positions matching TRBD1. The CDR3 covers 15 residues. The V and J ends lost 5 bases and 1 base, in that order; junction bases with no gene match: 7. Germline loops: CDR1 MGHRA, CDR2 YSYEKL.

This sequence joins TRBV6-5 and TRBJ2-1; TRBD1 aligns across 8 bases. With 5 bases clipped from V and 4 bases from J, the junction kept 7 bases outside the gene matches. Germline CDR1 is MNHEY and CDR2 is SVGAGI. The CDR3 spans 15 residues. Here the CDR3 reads CASSRTGQSYNEQFF. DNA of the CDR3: TGTGCCAGCAGTAGGACAGGGCAGAGTTACAATGAGCAGTTCTTC.

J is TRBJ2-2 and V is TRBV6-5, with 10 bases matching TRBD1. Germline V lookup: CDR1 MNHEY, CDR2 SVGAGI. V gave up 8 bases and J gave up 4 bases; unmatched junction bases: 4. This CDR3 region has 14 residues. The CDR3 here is CASRGQGVTGELFF. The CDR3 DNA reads TGTGCCAGCCGCGGACAGGGGGTCACCGGGGAGCTGTTTTTT.

In nucleotides, the CDR3 is TGCGCCAGCAGCTCGAGACAGGGATCCACAGATACGCAGTATTTT. Protein: CASSSRQGSTDTQYF. This chain connects TRBV5-1 to TRBJ2-3; 7 bases fit TRBD1. The length of the CDR3 is 15 residues. With V trimmed by 3 bases and J by 2 bases, 6 bases remained unmatched. CDR1 and CDR2 (germline): SGHRS, YFSETQ.

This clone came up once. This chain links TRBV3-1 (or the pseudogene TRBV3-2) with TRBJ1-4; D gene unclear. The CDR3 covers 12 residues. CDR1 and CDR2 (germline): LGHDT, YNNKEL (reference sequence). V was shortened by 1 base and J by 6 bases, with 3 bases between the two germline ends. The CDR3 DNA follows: TGTGCCAGCAGCCAAGGAGATGAAAAACTGTTTTTT. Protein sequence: CASSQGDEKLFF.

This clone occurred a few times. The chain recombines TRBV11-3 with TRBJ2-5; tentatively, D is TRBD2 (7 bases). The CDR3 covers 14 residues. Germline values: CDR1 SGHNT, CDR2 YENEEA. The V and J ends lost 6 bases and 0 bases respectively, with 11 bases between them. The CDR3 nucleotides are TGTGCCAGCAGTACCGGGGGGCACCAAGAGACCCAGTACTTC. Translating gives CASSTGGHQETQYF.

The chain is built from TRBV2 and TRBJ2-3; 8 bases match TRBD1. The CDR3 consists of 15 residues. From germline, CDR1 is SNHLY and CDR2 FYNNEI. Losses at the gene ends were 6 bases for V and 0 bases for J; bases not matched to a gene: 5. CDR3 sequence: CASRRQGLSTDTQYF. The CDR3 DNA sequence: TGTGCCAGCAGACGACAGGGGCTCAGCACAGATACGCAGTATTTT.

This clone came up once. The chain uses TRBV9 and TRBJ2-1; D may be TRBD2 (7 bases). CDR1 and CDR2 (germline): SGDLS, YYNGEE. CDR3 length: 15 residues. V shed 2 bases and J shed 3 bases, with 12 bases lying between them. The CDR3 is CASSVRGAYYNEQFF. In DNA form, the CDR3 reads TGTGCCAGCAGCGTCCGGGGGGCGTACTACAATGAGCAGTTCTTC.

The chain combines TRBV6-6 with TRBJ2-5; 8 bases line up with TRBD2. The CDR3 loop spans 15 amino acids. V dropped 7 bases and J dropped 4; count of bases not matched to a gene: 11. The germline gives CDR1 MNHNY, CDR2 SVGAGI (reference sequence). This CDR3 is CASTPSGGLGETQYF. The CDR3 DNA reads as TGTGCCAGCACTCCCAGCGGGGGACTCGGAGAGACCCAGTACTTC.

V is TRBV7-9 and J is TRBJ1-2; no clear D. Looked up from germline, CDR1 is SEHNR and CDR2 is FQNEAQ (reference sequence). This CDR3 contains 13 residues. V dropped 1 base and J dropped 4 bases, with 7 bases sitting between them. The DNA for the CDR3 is TGTGCCAGCAGCTTAGACTCCCGCTATGGCTACACCTTC. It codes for CASSLDSRYGYTF. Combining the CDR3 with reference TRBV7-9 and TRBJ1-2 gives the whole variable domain DTGVSQNPRHKITKRGQNVTFRCDPISEHNRLYWYRQTLGQGPEFLTYFQNEAQLEKSRLLSDRFSAERPKGSFSTLEIQRTEQGDSAMYLCASSLDSRYGYTFGSGTRLTVV.

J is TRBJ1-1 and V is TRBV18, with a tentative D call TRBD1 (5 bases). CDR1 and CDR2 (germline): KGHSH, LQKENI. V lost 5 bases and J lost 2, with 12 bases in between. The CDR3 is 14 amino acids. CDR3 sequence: CASSTAGTNTEAFF. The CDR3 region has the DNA TGTGCCAGCTCAACCGCCGGGACTAACACTGAAGCTTTCTTT.

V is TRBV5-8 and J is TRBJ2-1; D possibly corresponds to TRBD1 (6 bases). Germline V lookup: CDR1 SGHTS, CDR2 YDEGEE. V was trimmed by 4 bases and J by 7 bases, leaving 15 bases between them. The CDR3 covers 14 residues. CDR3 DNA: TGTGCCAGCAGCCCGGGTGACAGGCTTAATGAGCAGTTCTTC. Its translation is CASSPGDRLNEQFF.

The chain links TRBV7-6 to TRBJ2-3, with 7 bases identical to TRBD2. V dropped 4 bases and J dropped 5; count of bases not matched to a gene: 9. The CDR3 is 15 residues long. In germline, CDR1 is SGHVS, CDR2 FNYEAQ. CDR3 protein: CASSSYGGGGDTQYF. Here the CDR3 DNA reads TGTGCCAGCAGCTCGTACGGCGGGGGTGGAGATACGCAGTATTTT.

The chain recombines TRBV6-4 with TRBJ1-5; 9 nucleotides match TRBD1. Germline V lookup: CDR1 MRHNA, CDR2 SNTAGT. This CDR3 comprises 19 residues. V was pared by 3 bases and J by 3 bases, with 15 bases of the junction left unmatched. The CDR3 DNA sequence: TGTGCCAGCAGTGAAAGACCGGGACAGGGAGAAGAAAACAATCAGCCCCAGCATTTT. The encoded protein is CASSERPGQGEENNQPQHF.

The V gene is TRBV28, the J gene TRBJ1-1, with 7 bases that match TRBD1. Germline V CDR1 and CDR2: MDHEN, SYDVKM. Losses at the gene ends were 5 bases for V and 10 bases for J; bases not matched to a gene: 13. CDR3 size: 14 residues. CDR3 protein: CASSPGTVGLGAFF. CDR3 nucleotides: TGTGCCAGCAGTCCAGGGACAGTCGGATTGGGAGCTTTCTTT.

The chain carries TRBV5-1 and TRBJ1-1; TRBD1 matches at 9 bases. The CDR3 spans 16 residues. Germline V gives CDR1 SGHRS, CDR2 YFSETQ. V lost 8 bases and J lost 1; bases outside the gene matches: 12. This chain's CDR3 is CASDPGQGEANTEAFF. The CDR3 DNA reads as TGCGCCAGTGATCCGGGACAGGGCGAAGCGAACACTGAAGCTTTCTTT.

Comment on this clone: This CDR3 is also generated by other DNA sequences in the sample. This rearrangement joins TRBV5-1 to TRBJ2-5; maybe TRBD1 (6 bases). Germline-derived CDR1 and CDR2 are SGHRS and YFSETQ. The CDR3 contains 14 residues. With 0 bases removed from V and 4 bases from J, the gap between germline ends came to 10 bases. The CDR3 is CASSLGTGSETQYF. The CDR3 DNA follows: TGCGCCAGCAGCTTGGGAACAGGGTCAGAGACCCAGTACTTC. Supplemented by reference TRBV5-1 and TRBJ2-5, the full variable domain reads KAGVTQTPRYLIKTRGQQVTLSCSPISGHRSVSWYQQTPGQGLQFLFEYFSETQRNKGNFPGRFSGRQFSNSRSEMNVSTLELGDSALYLCASSLGTGSETQYFGPGTRLLVL.

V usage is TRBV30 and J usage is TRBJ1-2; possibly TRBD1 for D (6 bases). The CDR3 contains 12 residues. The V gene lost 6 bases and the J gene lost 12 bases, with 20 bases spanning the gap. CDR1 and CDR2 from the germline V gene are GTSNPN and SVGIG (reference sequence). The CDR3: CACRRTESLDTF. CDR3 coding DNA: TGTGCCTGCAGAAGGACAGAATCGCTCGACACCTTC.

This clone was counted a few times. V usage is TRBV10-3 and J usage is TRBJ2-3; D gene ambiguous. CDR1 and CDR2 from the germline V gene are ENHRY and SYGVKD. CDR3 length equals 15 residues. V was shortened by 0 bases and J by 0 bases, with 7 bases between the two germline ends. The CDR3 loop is CAISESVSSTDTQYF. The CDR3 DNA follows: TGTGCCATCAGTGAGTCGGTCAGTAGCACAGATACGCAGTATTTT.

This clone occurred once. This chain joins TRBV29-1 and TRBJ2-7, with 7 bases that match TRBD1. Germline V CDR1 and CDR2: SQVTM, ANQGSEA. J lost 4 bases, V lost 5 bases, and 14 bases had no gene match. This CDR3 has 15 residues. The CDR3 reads CSVSRDSEVPYEQYF. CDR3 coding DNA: TGCAGCGTTTCCAGGGACAGCGAGGTTCCTTACGAGCAGTACTTC.

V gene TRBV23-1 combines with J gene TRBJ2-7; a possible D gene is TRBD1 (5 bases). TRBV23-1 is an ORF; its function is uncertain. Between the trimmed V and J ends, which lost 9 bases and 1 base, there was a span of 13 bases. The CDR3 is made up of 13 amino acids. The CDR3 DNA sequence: TGCGCCAGTTGGGGCAGGGATTCCTACGAGCAGTACTTC. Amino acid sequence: CASWGRDSYEQYF.

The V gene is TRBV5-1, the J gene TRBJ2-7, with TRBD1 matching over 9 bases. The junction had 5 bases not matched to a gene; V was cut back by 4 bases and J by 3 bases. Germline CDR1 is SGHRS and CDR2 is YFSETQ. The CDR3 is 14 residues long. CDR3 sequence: CASSLGQGDYEQYF. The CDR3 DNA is TGCGCCAGCAGCCTGGGACAGGGTGACTACGAGCAGTACTTC.

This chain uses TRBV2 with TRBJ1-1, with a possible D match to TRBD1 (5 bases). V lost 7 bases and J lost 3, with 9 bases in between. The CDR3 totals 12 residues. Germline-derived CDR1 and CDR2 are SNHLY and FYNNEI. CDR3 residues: CASKRGDTEAFF. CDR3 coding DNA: TGTGCCAGCAAAAGGGGTGACACTGAAGCTTTCTTT. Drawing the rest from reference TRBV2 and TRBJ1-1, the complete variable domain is EPEVTQTPSHQVTQMGQEVILRCVPISNHLYFYWYRQILGQKVEFLVSFYNNEISEKSEIFDDQFSVERPDGSNFTLKIRSTKLEDSAMYFCASKRGDTEAFFGQGTRLTVV.

The CDR3 nucleotides are TGTGCCAGCAGCCAAGGTGCCCACCGGCGGGATTCACCCCTCCACTTT. Protein product: CASSQGAHRRDSPLHF. This sequence joins TRBV4-2 and TRBJ1-6; no clear D gene. Trimming removed 1 base at V and 8 bases at J, with 15 bases between. Germline V gene lookup returns CDR1 LGHNA and CDR2 YNFKEQ. This CDR3 has 16 residues.